This entry features one TCR beta chain sequence. This specimen comes from a study of blood T cell repertoires in COVID-19. The overall study: Researchers got acute and convalescent COVID-19 samples from the United States, Italy and Spain. From T cells, B-cell-depleted T cells, or PBMCs came the material, which was cDNA or gDNA.

Per germline, CDR1 GTSNPN and CDR2 SVGIG (reference sequence). The CDR3 contains 13 residues. Trimming took 7 bases from V and 4 from J; bases not matched to a gene: 5. In the source study's methods: Amplification of reference gene primers was used by the study to estimate nucleated cell counts. Clones were sequenced by immunoSEQ multiplex PCR, and TCRdb holds only the in-frame ones, with some missing. V and J calls and clone size are as listed in that table; D and trimming were resolved from the DNA. This sample has approximately 25,000 clones, with about 90% found just once. The material sequenced was peripheral blood. This chain links TRBV30 with TRBJ2-2, with 8 bases fitting TRBD1. The sequence derives from a man aged 65 to 85 with active COVID-19. The CDR3 region is CALDRAGTGELFF. CDR3 DNA sequence: TGTGCCTTGGACAGGGCGGGCACCGGGGAGCTGTTTTTT.